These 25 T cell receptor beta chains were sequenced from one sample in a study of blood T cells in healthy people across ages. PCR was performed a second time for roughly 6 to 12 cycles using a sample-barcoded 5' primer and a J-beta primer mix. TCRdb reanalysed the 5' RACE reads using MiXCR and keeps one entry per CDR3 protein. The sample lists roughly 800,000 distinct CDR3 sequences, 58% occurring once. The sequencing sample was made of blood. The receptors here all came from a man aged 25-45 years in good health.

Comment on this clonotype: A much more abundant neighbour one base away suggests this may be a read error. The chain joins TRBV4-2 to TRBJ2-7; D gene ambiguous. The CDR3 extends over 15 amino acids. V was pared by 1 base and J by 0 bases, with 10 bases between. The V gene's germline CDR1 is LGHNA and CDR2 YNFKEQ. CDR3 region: CASSQVQVSSYEQYF. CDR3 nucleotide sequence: TGTGCCAGCAGCCAAGTTCAGGTTTCCTCCTACGAGCAGTACTTC.

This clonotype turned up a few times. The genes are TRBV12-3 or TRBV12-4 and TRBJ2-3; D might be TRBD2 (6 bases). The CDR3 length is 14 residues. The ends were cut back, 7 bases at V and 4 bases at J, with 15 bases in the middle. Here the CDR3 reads CASTSGERADTQYF. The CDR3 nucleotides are TGTGCCAGCACGTCGGGAGAACGGGCAGATACGCAGTATTTT.

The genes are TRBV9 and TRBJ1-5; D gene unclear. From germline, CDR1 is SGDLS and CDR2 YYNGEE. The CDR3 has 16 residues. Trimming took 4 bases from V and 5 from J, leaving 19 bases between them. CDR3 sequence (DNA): TGTGCCAGCAGCCAGACGAGTACTCCCGGCGATCAGCCCCAGCATTTT. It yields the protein CASSQTSTPGDQPQHF.

CDR3 protein: CSAKIYQGQNTGELFF. The CDR3 bases are TGCAGTGCGAAGATCTACCAGGGGCAGAACACCGGGGAGCTGTTTTTT. V is TRBV20-1 and J is TRBJ2-2; tentative D call: TRBD1 (6 bases). V was cut by 6 bases and J by 1 base, with 18 bases left in between. The CDR3 has 16 amino acids. Germline CDR1 DFQATT, CDR2 SNEGSKA (reference sequence).

The CDR3 spells CSASRDTSGANVLTF. The CDR3 bases are TGCAGTGCTAGTCGGGACACCTCTGGGGCCAACGTCCTGACTTTC. The rearrangement uses TRBV20-1 and TRBJ2-6; a weak D match, TRBD1 (6 bases). The germline V gene has CDR1 DFQATT and CDR2 SNEGSKA (reference sequence). V was cut by 3 bases and J by 0 bases, with 9 bases left in between. CDR3 size: 15 residues.

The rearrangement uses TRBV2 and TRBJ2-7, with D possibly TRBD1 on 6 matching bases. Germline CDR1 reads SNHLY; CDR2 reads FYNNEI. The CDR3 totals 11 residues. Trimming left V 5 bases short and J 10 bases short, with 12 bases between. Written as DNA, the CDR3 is TGTGCCAGCAGTCGACAGGATCTACAGTACTTC. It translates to CASSRQDLQYF.

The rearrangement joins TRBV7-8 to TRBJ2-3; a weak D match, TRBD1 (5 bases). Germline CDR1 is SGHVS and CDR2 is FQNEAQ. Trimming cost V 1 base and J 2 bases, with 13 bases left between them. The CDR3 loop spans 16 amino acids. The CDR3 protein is CASSLVRQRPTDTQYF. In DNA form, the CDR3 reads TGTGCCAGCAGCTTAGTAAGACAGAGACCCACAGATACGCAGTATTTT.

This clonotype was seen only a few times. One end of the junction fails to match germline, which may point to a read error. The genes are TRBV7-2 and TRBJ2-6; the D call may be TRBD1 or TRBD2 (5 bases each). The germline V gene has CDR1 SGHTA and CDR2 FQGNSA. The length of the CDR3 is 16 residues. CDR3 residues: CASSLDGTSGANVLTF. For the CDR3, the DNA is TGTGCTAGCAGCTTAGACGGGACCTCTGGGGCCAACGTCCTGACTTTC.

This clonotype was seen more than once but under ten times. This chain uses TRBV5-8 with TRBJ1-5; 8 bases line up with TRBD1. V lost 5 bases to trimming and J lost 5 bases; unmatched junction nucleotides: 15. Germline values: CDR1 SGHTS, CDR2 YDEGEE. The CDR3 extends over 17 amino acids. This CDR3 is CASRRWDGTGGYQPQHF. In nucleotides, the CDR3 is TGTGCCAGCAGGCGATGGGACGGGACAGGCGGATATCAGCCCCAGCATTTT.

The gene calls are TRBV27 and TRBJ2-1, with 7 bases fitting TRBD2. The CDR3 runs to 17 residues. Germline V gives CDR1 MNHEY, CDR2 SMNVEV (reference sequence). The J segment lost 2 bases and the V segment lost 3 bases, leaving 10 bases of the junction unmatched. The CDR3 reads CASSLSLLARAYNEQFF. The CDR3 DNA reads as TGTGCCAGCAGTTTGTCCCTACTAGCGAGGGCCTACAATGAGCAGTTCTTC.

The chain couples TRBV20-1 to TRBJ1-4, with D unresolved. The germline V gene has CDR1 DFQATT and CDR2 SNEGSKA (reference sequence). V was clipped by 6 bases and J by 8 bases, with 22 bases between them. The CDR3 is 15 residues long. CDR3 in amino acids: CSASRDGAQEEKLFF. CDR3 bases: TGCAGTGCCTCGCGAGACGGTGCCCAGGAGGAAAAACTGTTTTTT.

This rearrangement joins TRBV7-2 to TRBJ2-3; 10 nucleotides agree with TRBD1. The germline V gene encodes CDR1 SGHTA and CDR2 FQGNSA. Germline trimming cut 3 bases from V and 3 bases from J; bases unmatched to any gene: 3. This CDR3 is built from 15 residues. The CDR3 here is CASSFGGQGTDTQYF. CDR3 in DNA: TGTGCCAGCAGCTTTGGGGGACAGGGGACAGATACGCAGTATTTT.

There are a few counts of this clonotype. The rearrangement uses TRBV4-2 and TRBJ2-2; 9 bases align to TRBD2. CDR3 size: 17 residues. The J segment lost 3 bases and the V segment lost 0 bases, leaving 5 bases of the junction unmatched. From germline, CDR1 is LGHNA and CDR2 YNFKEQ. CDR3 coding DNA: TGTGCCAGCAGCCAAGATCGATTAGCGGGAGACACCGGGGAGCTGTTTTTT. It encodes CASSQDRLAGDTGELFF.

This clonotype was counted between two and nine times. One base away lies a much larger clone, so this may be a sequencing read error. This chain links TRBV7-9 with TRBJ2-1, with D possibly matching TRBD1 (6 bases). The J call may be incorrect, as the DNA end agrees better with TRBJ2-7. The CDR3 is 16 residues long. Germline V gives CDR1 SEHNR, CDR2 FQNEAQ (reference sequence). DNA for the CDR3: TGTGCCACAGGTAGGGGGTTGACAAGCTCCTACAATGAGCAGTACTTC. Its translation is CATGRGLTSSYNEQYF.

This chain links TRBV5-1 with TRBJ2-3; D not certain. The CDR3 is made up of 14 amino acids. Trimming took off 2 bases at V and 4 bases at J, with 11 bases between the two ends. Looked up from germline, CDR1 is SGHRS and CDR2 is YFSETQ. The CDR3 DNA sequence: TGCGCCAGCAGCTTAAGTACAGAAGCAGATACGCAGTATTTT. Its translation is CASSLSTEADTQYF. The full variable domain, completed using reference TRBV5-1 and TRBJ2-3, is KAGVTQTPRYLIKTRGQQVTLSCSPISGHRSVSWYQQTPGQGLQFLFEYFSETQRNKGNFPGRFSGRQFSNSRSEMNVSTLELGDSALYLCASSLSTEADTQYFGPGTRLTVL.

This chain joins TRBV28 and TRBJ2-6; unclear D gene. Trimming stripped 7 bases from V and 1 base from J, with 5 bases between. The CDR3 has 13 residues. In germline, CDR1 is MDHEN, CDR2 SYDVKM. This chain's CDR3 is CASTKSGANVLTF. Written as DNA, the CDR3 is TGTGCCAGCACAAAATCTGGGGCCAACGTCCTGACTTTC.

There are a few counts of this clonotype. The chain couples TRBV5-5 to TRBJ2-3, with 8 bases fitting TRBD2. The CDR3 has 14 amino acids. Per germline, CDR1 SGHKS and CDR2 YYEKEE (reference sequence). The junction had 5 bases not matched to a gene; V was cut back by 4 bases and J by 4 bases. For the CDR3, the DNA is TGTGCCAGCAGCCTCTCGGGAGGGCCAGATACGCAGTATTTT. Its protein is CASSLSGGPDTQYF.

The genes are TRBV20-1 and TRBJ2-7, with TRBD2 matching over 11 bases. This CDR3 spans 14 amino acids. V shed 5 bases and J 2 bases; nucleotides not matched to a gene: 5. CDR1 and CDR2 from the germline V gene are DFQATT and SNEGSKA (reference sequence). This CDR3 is CSAQLTSGTYEQYF. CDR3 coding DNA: TGCAGTGCTCAGTTGACTAGCGGGACCTACGAGCAGTACTTC.

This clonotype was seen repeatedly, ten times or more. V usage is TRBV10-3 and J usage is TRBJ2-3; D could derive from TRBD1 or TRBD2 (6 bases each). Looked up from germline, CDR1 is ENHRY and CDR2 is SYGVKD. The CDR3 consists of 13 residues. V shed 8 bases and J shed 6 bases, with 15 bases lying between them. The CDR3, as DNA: TGTGCCATCGGGGGTTTGGGGGGCGATACGCAGTATTTT. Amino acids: CAIGGLGGDTQYF.

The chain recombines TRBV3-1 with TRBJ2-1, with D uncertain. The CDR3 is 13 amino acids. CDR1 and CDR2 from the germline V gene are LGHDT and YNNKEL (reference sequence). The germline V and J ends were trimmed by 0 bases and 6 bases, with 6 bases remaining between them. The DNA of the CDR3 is TGTGCCAGCAGCCAAGAGTCGACCAATGAGCAGTTCTTC. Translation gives CASSQESTNEQFF.

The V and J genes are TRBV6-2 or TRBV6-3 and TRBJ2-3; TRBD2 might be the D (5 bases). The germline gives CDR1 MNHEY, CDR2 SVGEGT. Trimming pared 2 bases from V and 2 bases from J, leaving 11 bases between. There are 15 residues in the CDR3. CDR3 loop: CASSYRAVITDTQYF. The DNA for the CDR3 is TGTGCCAGCAGTTACAGAGCGGTGATCACAGATACGCAGTATTTT.

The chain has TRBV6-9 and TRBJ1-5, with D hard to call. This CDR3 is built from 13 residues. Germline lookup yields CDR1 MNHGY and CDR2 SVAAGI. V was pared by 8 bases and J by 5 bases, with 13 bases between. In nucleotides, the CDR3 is TGTGCCAGCCTCCCGCCGAGGGATCAGCCCCAGCATTTT. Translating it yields CASLPPRDQPQHF.

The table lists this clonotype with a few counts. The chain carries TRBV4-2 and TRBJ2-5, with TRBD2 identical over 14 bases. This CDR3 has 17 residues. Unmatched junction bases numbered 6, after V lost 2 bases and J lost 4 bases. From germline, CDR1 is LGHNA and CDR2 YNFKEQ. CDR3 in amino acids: CASSQKTGTSGGETQYF. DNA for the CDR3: TGTGCCAGCAGCCAAAAAACCGGGACTAGCGGGGGAGAGACCCAGTACTTC.

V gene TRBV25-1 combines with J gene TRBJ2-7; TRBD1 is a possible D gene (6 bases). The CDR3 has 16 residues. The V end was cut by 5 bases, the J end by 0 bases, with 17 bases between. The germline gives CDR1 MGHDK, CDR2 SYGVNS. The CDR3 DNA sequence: TGTGCCAGCAGTCCAGGTACAGGGTATTACTCCTACGAGCAGTACTTC. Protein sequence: CASSPGTGYYSYEQYF.

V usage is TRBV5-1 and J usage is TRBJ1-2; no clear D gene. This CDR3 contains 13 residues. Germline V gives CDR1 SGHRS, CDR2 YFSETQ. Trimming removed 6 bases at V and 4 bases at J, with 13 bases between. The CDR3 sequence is CASISDLFYGYTF. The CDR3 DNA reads TGCGCCAGCATCTCTGACCTCTTCTATGGCTACACCTTC.